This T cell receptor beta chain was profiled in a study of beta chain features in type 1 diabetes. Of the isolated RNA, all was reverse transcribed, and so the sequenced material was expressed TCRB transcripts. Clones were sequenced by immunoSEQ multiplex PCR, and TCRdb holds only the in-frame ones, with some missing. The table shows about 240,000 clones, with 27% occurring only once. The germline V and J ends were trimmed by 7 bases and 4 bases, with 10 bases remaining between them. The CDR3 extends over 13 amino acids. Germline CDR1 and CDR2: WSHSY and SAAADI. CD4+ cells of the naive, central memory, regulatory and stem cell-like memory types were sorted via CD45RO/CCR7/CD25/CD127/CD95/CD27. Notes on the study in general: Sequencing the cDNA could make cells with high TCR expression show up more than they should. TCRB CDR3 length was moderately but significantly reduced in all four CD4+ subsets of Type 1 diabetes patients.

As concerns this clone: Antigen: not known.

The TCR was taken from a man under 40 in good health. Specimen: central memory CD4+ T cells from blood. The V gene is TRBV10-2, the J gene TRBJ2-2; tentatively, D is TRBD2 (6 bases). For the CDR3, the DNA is TGCGCCAGCAAGGCGGGAACCACCGGGGAGCTGTTTTTT. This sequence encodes CASKAGTTGELFF.